The rows below give T cell receptor beta chains drawn from one sample of a study of T cells expressing NK-cell markers. TCRdb reanalyzed the 5' RACE reads, giving one entry per CDR3 protein sequence and no DNA. There are some 600,000 distinct CDR3 sequences in the sample, with roughly 3.5% held by the top ten. The specimen sequenced was blood T cells: a sorted CD56 or NKG2C T cell subset, CD4+ or CD8+ T cells, or bulk PBMC T cells (not recorded which). Receptors were obtained from a man between 18 and 29 years old in good health. Each CDR3 is given with its conserved first and last residue.

j_call v_call cdr3_aa
TRBJ2-3 TRBV29-1 CSGDVAGEGADTQYF
TRBJ1-5 TRBV6-5 CATDLFPRDGGRQPQHF
TRBJ1-1 TRBV18 CASSPTGTEAFF
TRBJ2-5 TRBV10-3 CAISELAGEATQYF
TRBJ2-3 TRBV10-3 CAISKISTDTQYF
TRBJ1-2 TRBV6-1 CASSRPGQGAYGYTF
TRBJ1-2 TRBV2 CASDRGGGYTF
TRBJ2-1 TRBV12-3/TRBV12-4 CASSLGRGPGGVYNEQFF
TRBJ2-4 TRBV7-4 CASSGRTFNLAKNIQYF
TRBJ1-1 TRBV6-2/TRBV6-3 CASSPTLGFNTEAFF
TRBJ2-3 TRBV6-5 CASSRQGTQYF
TRBJ2-1 TRBV12-3/TRBV12-4 CASSLALAGGPVEQFF
TRBJ1-2 TRBV7-9 CASSSDRVGYGYTF
TRBJ2-7 TRBV4-2 CASSQGAETSYEQYF
TRBJ1-5 TRBV7-8 CASSSNLLQGDSNQPQHF
TRBJ2-7 TRBV2 CASTGRDEQYF
TRBJ2-7 TRBV10-3 CAISESGKHEQYF
TRBJ2-4 TRBV5-1 CASSATTLAGGKNIQYF
TRBJ2-1 TRBV7-6 CASSLGGPENEQFF
TRBJ2-7 TRBV6-5 CASSSGTGAAYEQYF
TRBJ2-1 TRBV11-2 CASSLILGEYNEQFF
TRBJ1-1 TRBV18 CASFQDRSEAFF
TRBJ2-5 TRBV21-1 CASSKSSGLWLVKETQYF
TRBJ2-7 TRBV6-2/TRBV6-3 CASINSGRYEQYF
TRBJ2-7 TRBV6-5 CASSYPDRLEQYF
TRBJ2-5 TRBV4-2 CASSPGLAGDGETQYF
TRBJ2-5 TRBV25-1 CASSEHEGGARQETQYF
TRBJ1-2 TRBV7-9 CASSFPSWGGYTF
TRBJ2-5 TRBV20-1 CSARALTARETQYF
TRBJ2-2 TRBV12-3/TRBV12-4 CASRRDSATGELFF
TRBJ1-2 TRBV29-1 CSVDVGNGYTF
TRBJ2-3 TRBV10-2 CASKLGGQGQNTQYF
TRBJ2-2 TRBV6-5 CASSYLGLGYTGELFF
TRBJ2-1 TRBV5-5 CASSWEAGPTYNEQFF
TRBJ2-3 TRBV10-3 CASNLLWGSTDTQYF
TRBJ2-3 TRBV5-1 CASSLDHRELDTQYF
TRBJ1-4 TRBV28 CASTTGPEKLFF
TRBJ2-7 TRBV3-1 CASKGTNSYEQYF
TRBJ2-3 TRBV12-3/TRBV12-4 CASRGAGGPSGTQYF
TRBJ2-5 TRBV27 CASRPQGGFGKETQYF
TRBJ2-6 TRBV7-2 CASSLLLLNRGLTGANVLTF
TRBJ2-1 TRBV6-1 CASRPSGKASKHNEQFF
TRBJ2-2 TRBV7-9 CASSLEFLAGELFF
TRBJ1-1 TRBV5-1 CASSFRFLGDPVMNTEAFF
TRBJ2-5 TRBV28 CATFRQNQETQYF
TRBJ2-1 TRBV25-1 CASRLVKEQFF
TRBJ2-1 TRBV20-1 CSAPDPGLVAAYNEQFF
TRBJ1-1 TRBV7-8 CASSLDSYQGVRGAFF